This record covers a single T cell receptor (beta chain). Its antigen is undetermined. This sample is drawn from a study of cytomegalovirus exposure and HLA in healthy donors. Whole-study findings and limits: TCR beta sequences reportedly predicted the HLA-A and HLA-B alleles of most subjects accurately. Specific recognition of CMV antigens was confirmed in vitro for a few chains (all CMV-associated).

Unrecorded immune exposure was likely among donors, who were nominally healthy when sampled. The PCR ran on 60 Vbeta and 13 Jbeta primers. Sequencing used immunoSEQ multiplex PCR; TCRdb keeps in-frame clones, though not all of them. The sample holds around 120,000 clones, approximately 80% seen once. J gave up 5 bases and V 4 bases, and 10 bases lay outside the gene matches. The germline CDR1 and CDR2 sequences are SGDLS and YYNGEE. This CDR3 spans 15 amino acids. The sample was PBMCs. The sequence was obtained from a man aged 50 to 60 in good health and CMV-seropositive. The rearrangement uses TRBV9 and TRBJ2-3, with TRBD2 matching 7 bases. In DNA form, the CDR3 reads TGTGCCAGCAGCCTCCGGGGCGGGAGTGGAGATACGCAGTATTTT. It is translated as CASSLRGGSGDTQYF.